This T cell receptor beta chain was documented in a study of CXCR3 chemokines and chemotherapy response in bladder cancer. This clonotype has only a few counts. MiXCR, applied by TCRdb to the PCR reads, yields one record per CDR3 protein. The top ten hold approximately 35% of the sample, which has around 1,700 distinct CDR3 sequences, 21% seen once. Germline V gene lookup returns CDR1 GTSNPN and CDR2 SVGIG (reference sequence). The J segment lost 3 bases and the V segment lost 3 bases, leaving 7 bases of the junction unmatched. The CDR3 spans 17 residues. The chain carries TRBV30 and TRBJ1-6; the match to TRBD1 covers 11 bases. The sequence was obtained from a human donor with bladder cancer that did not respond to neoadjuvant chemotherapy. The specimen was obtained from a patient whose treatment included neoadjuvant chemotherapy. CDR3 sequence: CAWSSGTGGFYNSPLHF. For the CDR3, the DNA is TGTGCCTGGAGCTCCGGGACAGGGGGTTTCTATAATTCACCCCTCCACTTT.